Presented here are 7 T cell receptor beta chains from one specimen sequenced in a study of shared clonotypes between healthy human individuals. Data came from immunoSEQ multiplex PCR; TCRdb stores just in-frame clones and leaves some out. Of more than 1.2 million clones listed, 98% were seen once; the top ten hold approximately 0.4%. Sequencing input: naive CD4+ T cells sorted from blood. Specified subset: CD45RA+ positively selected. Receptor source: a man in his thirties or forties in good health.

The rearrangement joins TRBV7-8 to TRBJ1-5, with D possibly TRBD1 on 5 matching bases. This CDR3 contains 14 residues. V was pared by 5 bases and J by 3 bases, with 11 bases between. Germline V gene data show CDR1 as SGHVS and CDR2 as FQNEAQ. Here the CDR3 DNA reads TGTGCCAGCAGCGAAGACAGCCTCAATCAGCCCCAGCATTTT. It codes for CASSEDSLNQPQHF.

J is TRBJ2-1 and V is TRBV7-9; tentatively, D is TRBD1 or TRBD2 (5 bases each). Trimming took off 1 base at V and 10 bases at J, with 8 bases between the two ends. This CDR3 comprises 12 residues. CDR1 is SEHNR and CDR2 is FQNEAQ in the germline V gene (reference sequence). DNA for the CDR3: TGTGCCAGCAGCTTAGACGGGGCCGAGCAGTTCTTC. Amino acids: CASSLDGAEQFF.

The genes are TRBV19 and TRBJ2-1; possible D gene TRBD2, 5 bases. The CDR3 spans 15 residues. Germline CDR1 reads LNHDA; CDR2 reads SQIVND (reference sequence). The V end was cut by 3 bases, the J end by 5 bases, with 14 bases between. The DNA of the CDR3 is TGTGCCAGTAGTATTACGAGCGGACCTAACAATGAGCAGTTCTTC. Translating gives CASSITSGPNNEQFF.

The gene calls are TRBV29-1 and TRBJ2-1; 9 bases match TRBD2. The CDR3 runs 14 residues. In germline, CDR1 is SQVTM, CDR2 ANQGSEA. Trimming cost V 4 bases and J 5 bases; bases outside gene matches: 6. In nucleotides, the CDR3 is TGCAGCGTTGTGAGTCTAGCGGGACACAATGAGCAGTTCTTC. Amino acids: CSVVSLAGHNEQFF.

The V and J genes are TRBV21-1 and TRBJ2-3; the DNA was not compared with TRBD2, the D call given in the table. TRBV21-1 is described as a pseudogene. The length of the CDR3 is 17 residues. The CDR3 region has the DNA TGTGCCAGCAGCAAAGGACAGGAGGCGGGAGGCGCAGATACGCAGTATTTT. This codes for CASSKGQEAGGADTQYF.

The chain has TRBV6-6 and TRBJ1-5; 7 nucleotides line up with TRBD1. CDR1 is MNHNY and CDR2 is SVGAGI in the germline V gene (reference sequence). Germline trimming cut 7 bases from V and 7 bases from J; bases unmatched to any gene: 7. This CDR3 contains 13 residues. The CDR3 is CASKDRARQPQHF. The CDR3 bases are TGTGCCAGCAAAGACAGGGCGAGGCAGCCCCAGCATTTT.

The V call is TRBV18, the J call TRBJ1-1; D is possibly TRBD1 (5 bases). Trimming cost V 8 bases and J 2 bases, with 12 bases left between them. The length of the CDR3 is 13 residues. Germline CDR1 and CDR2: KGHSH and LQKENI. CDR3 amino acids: CASRVTDNTEAFF. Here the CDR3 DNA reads TGTGCCAGCAGGGTGACAGATAACACTGAAGCTTTCTTT.